This T cell receptor beta chain was recorded in a study of T cells after yellow fever vaccination. Study-wide results and caveats: One caveat is that FACS-sorted repertoires could contain abundant clonotypes contaminating from the bulk population. Reappearance after the booster was seen for most primary-vaccination clones, at 96% CD4 and 75% to 90% CD8.

Regarding this clonotype: Its antigen is unidentified.

The CDR3 is 18 amino acids. Germline trimming cut 2 bases from V and 5 bases from J; bases unmatched to any gene: 13. Per the germline V gene, CDR1 is SGHAT and CDR2 is FQNNGV. Generation of TCR cDNA used 5'RACE template switching (which added a universal primer site and UMIs). Each CDR3 protein gets one entry after TCRdb re-called the 5' RACE reads with MiXCR. Counted here are about 75,000 distinct CDR3 sequences, 7.3% occurring once; the ten biggest clones make up approximately 29%. This chain links TRBV11-2 with TRBJ2-1; 9 bases map to TRBD1. The source material was CD8+ T cells sorted from PBMCs, sampled less than 11 days after the first yellow fever vaccination. The sequence derives from a man aged 18 to 35 who received the YFV17D yellow fever vaccine. CDR3 sequence reads: CASSLNLGDREGDNEQFF. Written as DNA, the CDR3 is TGTGCCAGCAGCTTAAACCTAGGGGACAGGGAAGGGGACAATGAGCAGTTCTTC.